This T cell receptor (beta chain) appears in the sequencing data of a study of regulatory T cells in long-lasting Graves disease. Regarding time point: newly diagnosed GD, antithyroid drugs for less than 3 months. Construction of the TCR library relied on RNA isolated from PBMCs. Study-level findings and limits: It was in persistent disease that TRBV28, TRBJ1-2 and TRBJ2-5 were favored.

Library construction for TCR beta used iRepertoire HTBI primers and Arm-PCR of CDR3 regions. Each CDR3 protein gets one entry after TCRdb re-called the multiplex PCR reads with MiXCR. This repertoire shows hundreds of thousands of distinct CDR3 sequences, approximately 16% found once; its top ten account for around 25%. The table lists this clonotype with many counts. Its antigen is undetermined. The CDR3 length is 14 residues. The germline gives CDR1 GTSNPN, CDR2 SVGIG (reference sequence). V shed 1 base and J shed 6 bases, with 12 bases lying between them. This sample also appeared in a second study, on T cells in Graves' hyperthyroidism and ophthalmopathy. As that report states: Investigators excluded patients with uncontrolled infection, other autoimmune disease, pregnancy or lactation. HTBI primers were the set used in a first-round RT-PCR of the TCR CDR3. Stable hyperthyroidism was told apart from ophthalmopathy by a model built on 13 V-J features.

V is TRBV30 and J is TRBJ1-4, with D unresolved. The clonotype was recovered from a woman aged 35-60 years with Graves disease. Sequenced material: peripheral blood mononuclear cells (PBMCs), taken at new diagnosis, from a patient treated with antithyroid drugs. The CDR3: CAWSGRPGYEKLFF. CDR3 nucleotides: TGTGCCTGGAGTGGCAGGCCAGGTTATGAAAAACTGTTTTTT.